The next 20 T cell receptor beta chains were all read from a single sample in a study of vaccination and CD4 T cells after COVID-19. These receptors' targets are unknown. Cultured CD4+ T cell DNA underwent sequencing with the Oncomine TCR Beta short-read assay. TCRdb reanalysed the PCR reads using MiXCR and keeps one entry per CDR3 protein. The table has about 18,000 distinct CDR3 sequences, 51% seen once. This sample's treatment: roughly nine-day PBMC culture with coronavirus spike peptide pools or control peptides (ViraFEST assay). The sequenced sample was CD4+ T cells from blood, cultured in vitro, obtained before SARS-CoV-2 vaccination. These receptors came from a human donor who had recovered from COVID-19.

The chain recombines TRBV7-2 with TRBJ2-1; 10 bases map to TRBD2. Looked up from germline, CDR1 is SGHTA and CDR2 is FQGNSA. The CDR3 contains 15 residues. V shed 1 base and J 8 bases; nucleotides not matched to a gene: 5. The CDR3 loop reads CASSLGILAGDEQFF. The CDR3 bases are TGTGCCAGCAGCTTAGGTATCCTAGCGGGAGATGAGCAGTTCTTC.

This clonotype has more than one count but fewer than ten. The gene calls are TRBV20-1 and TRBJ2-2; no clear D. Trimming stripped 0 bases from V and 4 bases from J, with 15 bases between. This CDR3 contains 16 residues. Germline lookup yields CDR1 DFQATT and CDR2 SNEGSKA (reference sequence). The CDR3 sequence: CSARDDVVRGTGELFF. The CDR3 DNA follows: TGCAGTGCTAGAGATGATGTGGTTCGAGGCACCGGGGAGCTGTTTTTT.

CDR3 in DNA: TGTGCCAGCAGCTTACAAGGACAGGCCTCCTACGAGCAGTACTTC. This sequence encodes CASSLQGQASYEQYF. The chain has TRBV7-9 and TRBJ2-7, with 7 bases matching TRBD1. This CDR3 comprises 15 residues. V lost 2 bases, J lost 0 bases, and 4 bases stayed unmatched. Germline V gives CDR1 SEHNR, CDR2 FQNEAQ (reference sequence). Variable domain in full (rest from reference TRBV7-9 and TRBJ2-7): DTGVSQNPRHKITKRGQNVTFRCDPISEHNRLYWYRQTLGQGPEFLTYFQNEAQLEKSRLLSDRFSAERPKGSFSTLEIQRTEQGDSAMYLCASSLQGQASYEQYFGPGTRLTVT.

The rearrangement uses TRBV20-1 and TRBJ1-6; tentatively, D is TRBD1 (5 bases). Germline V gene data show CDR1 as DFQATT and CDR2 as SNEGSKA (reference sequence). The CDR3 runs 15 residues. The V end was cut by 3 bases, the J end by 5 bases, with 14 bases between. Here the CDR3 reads CSARRDGRNNSPLHF. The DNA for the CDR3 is TGCAGTGCTAGGAGGGACGGAAGAAATAATTCACCCCTCCACTTT.

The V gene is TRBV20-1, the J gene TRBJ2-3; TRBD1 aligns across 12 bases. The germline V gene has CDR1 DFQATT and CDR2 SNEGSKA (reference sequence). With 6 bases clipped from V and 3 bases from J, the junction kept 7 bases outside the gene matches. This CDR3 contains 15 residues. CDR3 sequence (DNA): TGCAGTGCAGGGACAGGGGGCGATGAAACAGATACGCAGTATTTT. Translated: CSAGTGGDETDTQYF.

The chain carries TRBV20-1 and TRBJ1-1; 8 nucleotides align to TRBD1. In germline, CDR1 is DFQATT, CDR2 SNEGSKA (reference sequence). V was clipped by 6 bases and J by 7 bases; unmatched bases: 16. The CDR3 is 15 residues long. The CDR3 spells CSASSQGAEVIEAFF. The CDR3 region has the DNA TGCAGTGCCAGCAGCCAGGGGGCCGAGGTGATTGAAGCTTTCTTT.

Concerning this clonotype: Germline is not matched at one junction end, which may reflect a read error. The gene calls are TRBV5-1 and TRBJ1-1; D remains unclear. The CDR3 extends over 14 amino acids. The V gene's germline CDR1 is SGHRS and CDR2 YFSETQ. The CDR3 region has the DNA TGCGCCAGCAGCTTAGGTTTTATGAACACTGAAGCCTTCTTT. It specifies CASSLGFMNTEAFF.

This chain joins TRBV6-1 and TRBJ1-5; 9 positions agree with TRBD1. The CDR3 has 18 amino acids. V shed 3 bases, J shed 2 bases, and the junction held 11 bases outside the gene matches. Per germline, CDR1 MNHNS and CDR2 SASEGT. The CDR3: CASSEGDRAADRNQPQHF. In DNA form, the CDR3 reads TGTGCCAGCAGTGAGGGGGACAGGGCGGCAGACCGCAATCAGCCCCAGCATTTT.

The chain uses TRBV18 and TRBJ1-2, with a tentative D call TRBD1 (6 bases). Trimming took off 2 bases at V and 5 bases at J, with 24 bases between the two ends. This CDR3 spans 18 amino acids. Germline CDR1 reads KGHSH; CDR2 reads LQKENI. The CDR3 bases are TGTGCCAGCTCACCAGGAGCTATCGTAACAGGGCTTCTTTATGGCTACACCTTC. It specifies CASSPGAIVTGLLYGYTF.

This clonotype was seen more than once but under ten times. CDR3 DNA: TGTGCCAGCAGGCATCTAGGGGATGAAGCTTTCTTT. Encoded protein: CASRHLGDEAFF. The chain combines TRBV6-1 with TRBJ1-1, with D tentatively TRBD1 (5 bases). Per the germline V gene, CDR1 is MNHNS and CDR2 is SASEGT. The CDR3 spans 12 residues. With 6 bases removed from V and 7 bases from J, the gap between germline ends came to 12 bases.

CDR3 region: CASRDRHPTDTQYF. CDR3 coding DNA: TGTGCCTCCCGGGACCGTCACCCCACAGATACGCAGTATTTT. The chain joins TRBV28 to TRBJ2-3, with D perhaps assigned TRBD1 or TRBD2 (5 bases each). The V gene lost 11 bases and the J gene lost 2 bases, with 17 bases spanning the gap. CDR1 is MDHEN and CDR2 is SYDVKM in the germline V gene. This CDR3 has 14 amino acids.

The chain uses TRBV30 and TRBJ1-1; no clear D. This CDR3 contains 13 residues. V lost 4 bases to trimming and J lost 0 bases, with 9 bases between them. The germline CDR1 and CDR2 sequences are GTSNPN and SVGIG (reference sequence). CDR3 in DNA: TGTGCCTGGATCGAGGGAATGAACACTGAAGCTTTCTTT. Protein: CAWIEGMNTEAFF.

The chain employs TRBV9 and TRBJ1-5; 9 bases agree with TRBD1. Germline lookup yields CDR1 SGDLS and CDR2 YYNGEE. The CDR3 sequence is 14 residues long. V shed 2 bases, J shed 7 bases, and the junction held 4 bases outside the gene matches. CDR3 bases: TGTGCCAGCAGCGTGGGACAGGGTGGGCAGCCCCAGCATTTT. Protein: CASSVGQGGQPQHF.

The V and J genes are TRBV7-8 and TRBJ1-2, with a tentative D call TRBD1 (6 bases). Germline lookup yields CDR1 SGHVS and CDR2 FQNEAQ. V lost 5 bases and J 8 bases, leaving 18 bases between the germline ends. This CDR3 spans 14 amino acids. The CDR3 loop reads CASSVDRLIRGYTF. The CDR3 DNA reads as TGTGCCAGCAGCGTAGACAGGCTCATAAGAGGCTACACCTTC.

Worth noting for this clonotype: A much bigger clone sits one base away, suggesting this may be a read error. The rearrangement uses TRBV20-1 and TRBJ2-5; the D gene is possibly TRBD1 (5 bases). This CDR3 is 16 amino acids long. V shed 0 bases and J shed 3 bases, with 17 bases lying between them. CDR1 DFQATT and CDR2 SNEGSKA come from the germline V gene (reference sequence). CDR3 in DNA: TGCAGTGCTAGAGATCCTACAGGACCCCCCGAAGAGACCCAGTACTTC. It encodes CSARDPTGPPEETQYF.

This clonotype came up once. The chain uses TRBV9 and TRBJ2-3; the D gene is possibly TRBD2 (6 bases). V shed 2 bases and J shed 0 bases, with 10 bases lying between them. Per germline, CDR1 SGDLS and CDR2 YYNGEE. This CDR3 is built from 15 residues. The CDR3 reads CASSVGAGSTDTQYF. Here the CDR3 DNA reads TGTGCCAGCAGCGTTGGGGCGGGGAGCACAGATACGCAGTATTTT.

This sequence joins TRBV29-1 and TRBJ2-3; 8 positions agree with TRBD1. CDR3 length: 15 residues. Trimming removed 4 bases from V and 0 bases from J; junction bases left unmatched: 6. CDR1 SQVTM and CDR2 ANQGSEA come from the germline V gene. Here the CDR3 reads CSVALRTGSTDTQYF. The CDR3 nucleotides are TGCAGCGTTGCCCTCCGGACAGGGAGCACAGATACGCAGTATTTT.

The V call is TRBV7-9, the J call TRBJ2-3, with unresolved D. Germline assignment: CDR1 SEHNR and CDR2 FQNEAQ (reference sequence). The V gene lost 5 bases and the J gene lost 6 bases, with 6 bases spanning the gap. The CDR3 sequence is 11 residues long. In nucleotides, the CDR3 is TGTGCCAGCAGCAGTTACGATACGCAGTATTTT. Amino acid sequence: CASSSYDTQYF. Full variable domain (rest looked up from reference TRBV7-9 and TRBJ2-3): DTGVSQNPRHKITKRGQNVTFRCDPISEHNRLYWYRQTLGQGPEFLTYFQNEAQLEKSRLLSDRFSAERPKGSFSTLEIQRTEQGDSAMYLCASSSYDTQYFGPGTRLTVL.

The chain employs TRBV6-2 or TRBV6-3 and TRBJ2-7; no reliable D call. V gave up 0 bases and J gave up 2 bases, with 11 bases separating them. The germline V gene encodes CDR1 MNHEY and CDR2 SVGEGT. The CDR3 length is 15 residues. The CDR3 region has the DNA TGTGCCAGCAGTTACTCGATTCCCTATCCCTACGAGCAGTACTTC. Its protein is CASSYSIPYPYEQYF.

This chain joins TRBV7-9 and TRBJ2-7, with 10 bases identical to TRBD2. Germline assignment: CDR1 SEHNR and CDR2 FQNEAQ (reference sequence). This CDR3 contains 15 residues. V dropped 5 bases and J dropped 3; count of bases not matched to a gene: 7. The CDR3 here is CASSETGTSDYEQYF. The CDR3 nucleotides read TGTGCCAGCAGCGAGACCGGGACTAGCGACTACGAGCAGTACTTC.